This is a list of T cell receptor beta chains from one sample in a study of a mutant IDH1 vaccine in newly diagnosed glioma. Clones were read by immunoSEQ multiplex PCR, and TCRdb kept only the in-frame ones, dropping some. The sample lists approximately 35,000 clones; around 58% were seen once. The antigens for these receptors are not known. The sequenced sample was PBMCs, obtained from a glioma patient whose treatment included an IDH1 peptide vaccine. These TCRs come from a woman between 18 and 30 years old with glioma. The CDR3 runs from the conserved cysteine through the conserved F or W. D genes are given only for firm matches. Expanded clones get a size class; other rows say once, few or many, or leave the size out.

TRBJ1-5 | TRBV29-1 | . | . | CSVSGGVGQPQHF | TGCAGCGTCTCTGGGGGAGTTGGTCAGCCCCAGCATTTT
TRBJ1-5 | TRBV27 | . | . | CASGKGVGNQPQHF | TGTGCCAGCGGGAAAGGGGTCGGCAATCAGCCCCAGCATTTT
TRBJ1-3 | TRBV14 | . | . | CASSQYLSFMGSGNTIYF | TGTGCCAGCAGCCAGTACCTTTCCTTCATGGGCTCTGGAAACACCATATATTTT
TRBJ1-1 | TRBV18 | . | TRBD1 | CASSPTGGIEAFF | TGTGCCAGCTCACCGACAGGGGGTATCGAAGCTTTCTTT
TRBJ1-1 | TRBV20-1 | . | . | CSVAGNTEAFF | TGCAGTGTAGCAGGAAACACTGAAGCTTTCTTT
TRBJ1-2 | TRBV10-3 | . | TRBD1 | CAIRQGFSYGYTF | TGTGCCATCAGACAGGGGTTTAGCTATGGCTACACCTTC
TRBJ2-5 | TRBV9 | few | . | CASSVDSGGQETQYF | TGTGCCAGCAGCGTAGATAGCGGAGGGCAAGAGACCCAGTACTTC
TRBJ1-3 | TRBV12-5 | . | . | CASGSRLSSGNTIYF | TGTGCTAGTGGTTCGAGGCTGAGCTCTGGAAACACCATATATTTT
TRBJ1-5 | TRBV14 | few | . | CASSQGARQPQHF | TGTGCCAGCAGCCAAGGGGCGCGCCAGCCCCAGCATTTT
TRBJ2-2 | TRBV23-1 | . | . | CASSDRLRGELFF | TGCGCCAGCAGTGACAGGTTGAGGGGGGAGCTGTTTTTT